The clone carrying this T cell receptor beta chain turned up a few times. This sample is part of a study of T-cell memory formation after mild COVID-19. A single record per CDR3 protein comes from TCRdb applying MiXCR to the 5' RACE reads. The data hold under 50,000 distinct CDR3 sequences, with roughly a quarter observed a single time. Trimming shortened V by 3 bases and J by 2 bases, and 16 bases separated the two germline ends. Germline-derived CDR1 and CDR2 are KGHSH and LQKENI. CDR3 length equals 17 residues. Material: PBMCs or a T cell subset sorted from them (not recorded which). This sequence joins TRBV18 and TRBJ2-2, with D perhaps TRBD1 or TRBD2 (5 bases each). The sequence derives from a man between 18 and 29 years old who had mild COVID-19 (a few samples of this study predate the infection). Cell type and time point are not known. The CDR3 DNA reads as TGTGCCAGCTCACCTGCCGTTGGGGGAAAAAACACCGGGGAGCTGTTTTTT. Translating gives CASSPAVGGKNTGELFF. Complete variable domain (other parts from reference TRBV18 and TRBJ2-2): NAGVMQNPRHLVRRRGQEARLRCSPMKGHSHVYWYRQLPEEGLKFMVYLQKENIIDESGMPKERFSAEFPKEGPSILRIQQVVRGDSAAYFCASSPAVGGKNTGELFFGEGSRLTVL.